The rows below give T cell receptor gamma chains drawn from one sample of a study of γδ T cells in repeated Plasmodium falciparum infection. TCRdb re-identified clones in the multiplex PCR reads via CATT. The sample carries some 30,000 gamma-chain clones, almost 1.5% recorded once. What was sequenced was gamma-delta T cells from blood. Receptors were obtained from a pool of human donors (malaria-infected and uninfected, not separated). Each CDR3 is given with its conserved first and last residue. The order of the fields is V gene, J gene, clone size, CDR3 protein, CDR3 DNA. Clone sizes are shown as once, few, many or a size class.

>TRGV3|TRGJ1/TRGJ2|many
CATWPNPYYKKLF
TGTGCCACCTGGCCCAATCCTTATTATAAGAAACTCTTT
>TRGV3|TRGJ1/TRGJ2|many
CATWDRDYYKKLF
TGTGCCACCTGGGACCGGGATTATTATAAGAAACTCTTT
>TRGV4|TRGJ1/TRGJ2|many
CATWVIRNSLAVEQHLILF
-
>TRGV9|TRGJP|medium-sized
CALWEVTTEMGKKIKVF
TGTGCCTTGTGGGAGGTGACAACGGAGATGGGCAAAAAAATCAAGGTATTT
>TRGV9|TRGJ1/TRGJ2|large
CALWEDNYYKKLF
TGTGCCTTGTGGGAGGATAATTATTATAAGAAACTCTTT
>TRGV3|TRGJ1/TRGJ2|many
CATWDSYYKRLF
TGTGCCACCTGGGACAGCTATTATAAGAGACTCTTT
>TRGV4|TRGJ1/TRGJ2|many
CATWDAQEKLF
TGTGCCACCTGGGATGCCCAAGAGAAACTCTTT
>TRGV9|TRGJP|medium-sized
CALWEVIQELGKKIKVF
TGTGCCTTGTGGGAGGTGATCCAAGAGTTGGGCAAAAAAATCAAGGTATTT
>TRGV3|TRGJ1/TRGJ2|many
CATWDSSNYYKKLF
TGTGCCACCTGGGACTCTAGTAATTATTATAAGAAACTCTTT
>TRGV9|TRGJP|many
CALWEVHSLGKKIKVF
TGTGCCTTGTGGGAGGTGCATTCGTTGGGCAAAAAAATCAAGGTATTT
>TRGV4|TRGJ1/TRGJ2|many
CATWDGLQKLF
TGTGCCACCTGGGATGGCCTCCAGAAACTCTTT
>TRGV5|TRGJ1/TRGJ2|many
CATWDRPGYKKLF
TGTGCCACCTGGGACAGGCCGGGATATAAGAAACTCTTT
>TRGV5|TRGJ1/TRGJ2|medium-sized
CATWDNSNYYKKLF
TGTGCCACCTGGGACAATTCGAATTATTATAAGAAACTCTTT
>TRGV5|TRGJ1/TRGJ2|many
CATWDNLNYYKKLF
TGTGCCACCTGGGACAACCTGAATTATTATAAGAAACTCTTT
>TRGV9|TRGJP|medium-sized
CALWEIQELGKKIKVF
TGTGCCTTGTGGGAGATACAAGAGTTGGGCAAAAAAATCAAGGTATTT
>TRGV4|TRGJ1/TRGJ2|many
CATWDGRHYKKLF
TGTGCCACCTGGGATGGGCGGCATTATAAGAAACTCTTT
>TRGV4|TRGJP2|many
CATWDRSDWIKTF
TGTGCCACCTGGGATCGTAGTGATTGGATCAAGACGTTT
>TRGV4|TRGJ1/TRGJ2|many
CATWDGEYKKLF
TGTGCCACCTGGGATGGAGAGTATAAGAAACTCTTT
>TRGV2|TRGJ1/TRGJ2|medium-sized
CATWVYYKKLF
TGTGCCACCTGGGTATATTATAAGAAACTCTTT
>TRGV4|TRGJ1/TRGJ2|medium-sized
CATWDYNKKLF
TGTGCCACCTGGGACTACAATAAGAAACTCTTT
>TRGV4|TRGJ1/TRGJ2|many
CATWDGHLYYKKLF
TGTGCCACCTGGGATGGGCATCTTTATTATAAGAAACTCTTT
>TRGV3|TRGJ1/TRGJ2|many
CATWDRANYKKLF
TGTGCCACCTGGGACAGGGCTAATTATAAGAAACTCTTT
>TRGV8|TRGJ1/TRGJ2|many
CATWDGGYYYKKLF
TGTGCCACCTGGGATGGGGGCTATTATTATAAGAAACTCTTT
>TRGV3|TRGJ1/TRGJ2|many
CATWDRPDYYKKLF
TGTGCCACCTGGGACAGGCCAGACTATTATAAGAAACTCTTT
>TRGV9|TRGJP2|medium-sized
CALWEVRGSDWIKTF
TGTGCCTTGTGGGAGGTGAGGGGTAGTGATTGGATCAAGACGTTT
>TRGV4|TRGJ1/TRGJ2|many
CATWETNPINYYKKLF
TGTGCCACCTGGGAGACGAATCCTATCAATTATTATAAGAAACTCTTT
>TRGV3|TRGJ1/TRGJ2|many
CATWDRPVNYYKKLF
TGTGCCACCTGGGACAGGCCTGTGAATTATTATAAGAAACTCTTT
>TRGV9|TRGJ1/TRGJ2|many
CALWEVRVRKLF
TGTGCCTTGTGGGAGGTGCGGGTTCGGAAACTCTTT
>TRGV9|TRGJP|many
CALWEVLRLGKKIKVF
TGTGCCTTGTGGGAGGTGCTGAGGTTGGGCAAAAAAATCAAGGTATTT
>TRGV4|TRGJ1/TRGJ2|many
CATWDGLRYKKLF
TGTGCCACCTGGGATGGGCTGCGTTATAAGAAACTCTTT
>TRGV2|TRGJ1/TRGJ2|many
CATWDGLYKKLF
TGTGCCACCTGGGACGGACTATATAAGAAACTCTTT
>TRGV2|TRGJP1|many
CATWDFPGWFKIF
TGTGCCACCTGGGACTTTCCCGGTTGGTTCAAGATATTT
>TRGV2|TRGJ1/TRGJ2|many
CATWDAHLVGYKKLF
TGTGCCACCTGGGACGCCCACTTAGTTGGTTATAAGAAACTCTTT
>TRGV4|TRGJ1/TRGJ2|many
CATWDGPPYYKKLF
TGTGCCACCTGGGATGGCCCTCCGTATTATAAGAAACTCTTT
>TRGV2|TRGJ1/TRGJ2|many
CATWDGHYYKKLF
TGTGCCACCTGGGACGGACATTATTATAAGAAACTCTTT
>TRGV9|TRGJ1/TRGJ2|medium-sized
CALWESFYKKLF
TGTGCCTTGTGGGAGAGTTTTTATAAGAAACTCTTT
>TRGV2|TRGJ1/TRGJ2|many
CATWDGHRRVYYKKLF
TGTGCCACCTGGGACGGGCATCGACGGGTTTATTATAAGAAACTCTTT
>TRGV5|TRGJ1/TRGJ2|many
CATWDRLVYYKKLF
TGTGCCACCTGGGACAGGCTGGTTTATTATAAGAAACTCTTT
>TRGV9|TRGJ1/TRGJ2|large
CALWEDKKLF
TGTGCCTTGTGGGAGGATAAGAAACTCTTT
>TRGV8|TRGJP1|many
CATWEISGWFKIF
TGTGCCACCTGGGAAATTTCTGGTTGGTTCAAGATATTT
>TRGV3|TRGJP2|many
CATWDIFRWIKTF
TGTGCCACCTGGGACATTTTCCGTTGGATCAAGACGTTT
>TRGV9|TRGJ1/TRGJ2|medium-sized
CALWEAPFYYKKLF
TGTGCCTTGTGGGAGGCCCCTTTTTATTATAAGAAACTCTTT
>TRGV9|TRGJ1/TRGJ2|many
CALWEVRRYKKLF
TGTGCCTTGTGGGAGGTGCGCCGGTATAAGAAACTCTTT
>TRGV4|TRGJ1/TRGJ2|medium-sized
CATWASSGYYKKLF
TGTGCCACCTGGGCCTCTTCGGGTTATTATAAGAAACTCTTT
>TRGV9|TRGJ1/TRGJ2|many
CALWSRGYYKKLF
TGTGCCTTGTGGTCGAGGGGTTATTATAAGAAACTCTTT